Listed below are T cell receptor beta chains from one sample, sequenced in a study of blood T cells in healthy people across ages. TCRdb ran MiXCR on the 5' RACE reads and lists one entry per CDR3 protein. In the table there are over 1,200,000 distinct CDR3 sequences, around 59% of which are singletons. Material for sequencing was blood. These receptors were obtained from a man between 18 and 29 years old in good health. The conserved cysteine and the conserved F or W are not part of the CDR3 here.

CDR3aa,v_gene
ASRTTSSYNEQF,TRBV27
SATGPRGNEQF,TRBV20-1
ASSLVGTEPYEQY,TRBV7-9
AKARSSYNEQF,TRBV9
ASSRGTAGREQY,TRBV7-9
SARDGTGSTDTQY,TRBV20-1
SAGDSSSYEQY,TRBV20-1
ASSWSYGDNSPLH,TRBV6-5
ASSLSGSTKNIQY,TRBV5-1
ASSLQNPYEQY,TRBV7-9
ASSLIGLEETQY,TRBV7-2
ASSELGAGAF,TRBV6-1
ASSLAGGWYEQY,TRBV12-3/TRBV12-4
ASSLSAYEQF,TRBV5-1
ATSDLQLNTGELF,TRBV24-1
AISPWTDPHPYGYT,TRBV10-3
ASKIDTYGYT,TRBV6-2/TRBV6-3
ASSYWRGGEQY,TRBV6-6
SALGTSGRADTQY,TRBV29-1
SAEDSDGYEQY,TRBV20-1
ASGQGDGYT,TRBV27
ASSRERSYQETQY,TRBV5-1
ATSDPGQSLDGYT,TRBV24-1
ASSQTGLGYEQY,TRBV3-1
SASPGTGQETQY,TRBV20-1
ASSLWGTGGNEQY,TRBV28
SARDGAGGASGYT,TRBV20-1
ASSRYGTSGNVDTQY,TRBV4-2
ASSSTASDYNEQF,TRBV11-3
SAQNNRDSSYEQY,TRBV20-1
ASSRGGPQETQY,TRBV5-1
SALYYPRVYEQY,TRBV20-1
ASSVRQNTEAF,TRBV9
ASSFTSGRDTDTQY,TRBV7-9
ATSSTTQPSDTQY,TRBV27
SARAAADTQY,TRBV20-1
ASSFLPGVAGYNEQY,TRBV11-2
SAPGQGKTEAF,TRBV20-1
ASRHTGGAGINYGYT,TRBV27
ASSQEPSGVIGELF,TRBV4-2
ASSVGRNTGELF,TRBV2
ASSQDGPAGGGNEQF,TRBV4-1
ASSLEVNRLYGYT,TRBV7-6
SVRRRQTYEQY,TRBV29-1
ASSRTDRASFGGYT,TRBV4-2
ASSTSGQPDTQY,TRBV6-2/TRBV6-3
ASSYSNRGQGNEQY,TRBV6-6
ATRSGTEISPLH,TRBV27
ASSLIALGTSNEQF,TRBV4-1
ASSLRTVQEQY,TRBV13
ASSQSPRTVTYEQY,TRBV4-1
ASSPFATNEKLF,TRBV12-3/TRBV12-4
SVEDLYTVVSTDTQY,TRBV29-1
SAQTGREQY,TRBV20-1
ATQDPSVQGANYGYT,TRBV10-3
ASSSPRETDYEQY,TRBV6-2/TRBV6-3
ASSRGQGAFEQY,TRBV5-1
ASSYAQMNTEAF,TRBV6-5
ASATGTTTPPTLRPQH,TRBV2